These 24 T cell receptor beta chains originate from one sample sequenced in a study of response to subunit inactivated influenza vaccine. TCRdb passed the RT-PCR reads through MiXCR, listing each CDR3 protein once. The table has about 520,000 distinct CDR3 sequences, approximately 11% seen once; the top ten hold less than 15%. The source was PBMCs from blood, collected about 40 days after vaccination. Receptor source: a man between 45 and 60 years old who received an inactivated influenza vaccine.

The count of this clonotype is one. With a much larger clone just one base away, this may be a read error. This sequence joins TRBV6-1 and TRBJ2-5; tentatively, D is TRBD1 (6 bases). This CDR3 is built from 14 residues. The germline V gene encodes CDR1 MNHNS and CDR2 SASEGT. CDR3 amino acids: CVSRLHRDQETQYF. The CDR3 coding sequence is TGTGTCAGCAGACTCCACAGGGATCAAGAGACCCAGTACTTC.

The CDR3 nucleotides read TGTGCCAGCACCCCGGGGGGCGAGCTTTACAATGAGCAGTTCTTC. As protein: CASTPGGELYNEQFF. V and J are TRBV9 and TRBJ2-1, with TRBD2 as a possible D gene (7 bases). Between the trimmed V and J ends, which lost 6 bases and 4 bases, there was a span of 17 bases. The CDR3 covers 15 residues. Germline lookup yields CDR1 SGDLS and CDR2 YYNGEE.

The V call is TRBV5-5, the J call TRBJ2-3, with 8 bases aligning to TRBD1. After removal of 4 bases from V and 2 bases from J, the junction contained 9 bases not matched to a gene. CDR1 is SGHKS and CDR2 is YYEKEE in the germline V gene (reference sequence). This CDR3 region has 16 residues. The CDR3 DNA is TGTGCCAGCAGCCTCCGACAGGGGATTCCCACAGATACGCAGTATTTT. Amino acid sequence: CASSLRQGIPTDTQYF. Full variable domain (rest looked up from reference TRBV5-5 and TRBJ2-3): DAGVTQSPTHLIKTRGQQVTLRCSPISGHKSVSWYQQVLGQGPQFIFQYYEKEERGRGNFPDRFSARQFPNYSSELNVNALLLGDSALYLCASSLRQGIPTDTQYFGPGTRLTVL.

The table lists this clonotype with many counts. CDR3 DNA sequence: TGTGCCAGCAGCTTATTGGCGGAGAATGAGCAGTTCTTC. As protein: CASSLLAENEQFF. The chain carries TRBV11-2 and TRBJ2-1; D remains ambiguous. CDR1 and CDR2 from the germline V gene are SGHAT and FQNNGV. Trimming took 2 bases from V and 7 from J, leaving 9 bases between them. This CDR3 comprises 13 residues.

The chain combines TRBV7-2 with TRBJ1-4, with TRBD1 matching 8 bases. The J segment lost 11 bases and the V segment lost 4 bases, leaving 9 bases of the junction unmatched. The CDR3 extends over 14 amino acids. The germline V gene encodes CDR1 SGHTA and CDR2 FQGNSA. CDR3 sequence (DNA): TGTGCCAGCAGCTCCATCCGGGCAGGGGGCAAACTGTTTTTT. It encodes CASSSIRAGGKLFF.

The V call is TRBV20-1, the J call TRBJ2-3, with 16 nucleotides matching TRBD2. CDR1 and CDR2 from the germline V gene are DFQATT and SNEGSKA (reference sequence). CDR3 length: 14 residues. The ends lost 3 bases at V and 8 bases at J; junction bases unmatched: 2. In nucleotides, the CDR3 is TGCAGTGCTAGTGGGACTAGCGGGAGGGCTACGCAGTATTTT. As protein: CSASGTSGRATQYF.

The chain carries TRBV20-1 and TRBJ2-4; D perhaps matches TRBD1 (5 bases). The length of the CDR3 is 14 residues. V was cut by 4 bases and J by 2 bases, with 12 bases left in between. CDR1 and CDR2 from the germline V gene are DFQATT and SNEGSKA (reference sequence). The CDR3: CSATRTPTKNIQYF. The CDR3 DNA follows: TGCAGTGCTACACGGACACCGACCAAAAACATTCAGTACTTC.

This clonotype appeared many times. The chain's CDR3 is CSARGTKSEKLFF. For the CDR3, the DNA is TGCAGTGCTAGGGGGACGAAGAGCGAAAAACTGTTTTTT. The chain is built from TRBV20-1 and TRBJ1-4; the D gene is possibly TRBD1 (5 bases). CDR3 length equals 13 residues. The V gene lost 3 bases and the J gene lost 8 bases, with 13 bases spanning the gap. The germline V gene encodes CDR1 DFQATT and CDR2 SNEGSKA (reference sequence).

This clonotype was found a few times. The V and J genes are TRBV7-2 and TRBJ2-7; TRBD1 might be the D (6 bases). Germline V gene sequence: CDR1 SGHTA, CDR2 FQGNSA. The ends were cut back, 4 bases at V and 3 bases at J, with 10 bases in the middle. This CDR3 comprises 13 residues. CDR3 residues: CASSWQGSYEQYF. The CDR3 DNA sequence: TGTGCCAGCAGCTGGCAGGGGAGCTACGAGCAGTACTTC.

This clonotype was detected only a few times. This chain links TRBV12-3 or TRBV12-4 with TRBJ2-2; 8 bases are a match to TRBD1. The CDR3 is 13 amino acids. Trimming took 8 bases from V and 6 from J; bases not matched to a gene: 5. The CDR3 coding sequence is TGTGCCAGCGGCTACAGGGGGGCCGGGGAGCTGTTTTTT. Its protein product is CASGYRGAGELFF.

This clonotype was picked up many times. The chain joins TRBV7-9 to TRBJ2-7; 10 nucleotides align to TRBD1. Germline CDR1 is SEHNR and CDR2 is FQNEAQ (reference sequence). The CDR3 is 14 amino acids. With V trimmed by 4 bases and J by 5 bases, 5 bases remained unmatched. This chain's CDR3 is CASSSDRGSDEQYF. CDR3 DNA sequence: TGTGCCAGCAGCTCGGACAGGGGGAGCGACGAGCAGTACTTC.

This clonotype has only a few counts. The rearrangement links TRBV6-5 to TRBJ2-7, with TRBD1 matching 9 bases. The CDR3 length is 17 residues. The germline CDR1 and CDR2 sequences are MNHEY and SVGAGI. The ends lost 3 bases at V and 5 bases at J; junction bases unmatched: 14. The CDR3 DNA is TGTGCCAGCAGTTATGACCGGGACAGGGAGATGGTACACGAGCAGTACTTC. Amino acids: CASSYDRDREMVHEQYF.

This sequence joins TRBV15 and TRBJ2-1; D call uncertain. The CDR3 is 16 amino acids. Germline CDR1 is LNHNV and CDR2 is YYDKDF (reference sequence). V was cut by 1 base and J by 0 bases, with 10 bases left in between. CDR3 amino acids: CATSRGYLSSYNEQFF. The DNA of the CDR3 is TGTGCCACCAGCAGAGGATATTTGAGCTCCTACAATGAGCAGTTCTTC.

This clonotype appeared many times. The chain joins TRBV14 to TRBJ2-2, with 7 bases fitting TRBD1. CDR1 and CDR2 (germline): SGHDN, FVKESK. After removal of 5 bases from V and 1 base from J, the junction contained 7 bases not matched to a gene. The CDR3 is 16 residues long. This chain's CDR3 is CASSTNRGQNTGELFF. CDR3 sequence (DNA): TGTGCCAGCAGCACCAACAGGGGTCAGAACACCGGGGAGCTGTTTTTT.

This clonotype was counted a few times. The chain employs TRBV5-1 and TRBJ2-5; possibly TRBD1 for D (6 bases). V gave up 3 bases and J gave up 4 bases, with 16 bases separating them. CDR1 SGHRS and CDR2 YFSETQ come from the germline V gene. CDR3 size: 15 residues. The CDR3 DNA reads as TGCGCCAGCAGCTCCCCCCGACAGGATGGAGAGACCCAGTACTTC. Amino acids: CASSSPRQDGETQYF.

The V and J genes are TRBV5-1 and TRBJ2-3; D perhaps matches TRBD2 (6 bases). The CDR3 covers 13 residues. Germline V gene sequence: CDR1 SGHRS, CDR2 YFSETQ. V gave up 4 bases and J gave up 6 bases, with 12 bases separating them. The CDR3, as DNA: TGCGCCAGCAGCAAGGAGGGGCAGGATACGCAGTATTTT. It specifies CASSKEGQDTQYF.

The genes are TRBV7-9 and TRBJ2-3; possible D gene TRBD2, 6 bases. This CDR3 is 16 amino acids long. Per germline, CDR1 SEHNR and CDR2 FQNEAQ (reference sequence). V was shortened by 3 bases and J by 4 bases, with 17 bases between the two germline ends. Here the CDR3 DNA reads TGTGCCAGCAGCTTTTACCTCGGCGGGGCGGCAGATACGCAGTATTTT. This encodes CASSFYLGGAADTQYF.

This clonotype appeared a few times. The chain links TRBV6-1 to TRBJ2-3; 9 nucleotides agree with TRBD1. V lost 6 bases and J lost 1; bases outside the gene matches: 8. CDR3 length: 16 amino acids. From germline, CDR1 is MNHNS and CDR2 SASEGT. The CDR3: CASRGQGSSRTDTQYF. DNA of the CDR3: TGTGCCAGCAGAGGACAGGGGAGTAGTCGCACAGATACGCAGTATTTT.

This clonotype turned up a few times. V is TRBV4-3 and J is TRBJ2-7; D is perhaps TRBD2 (5 bases). The germline V and J ends were trimmed by 1 base and 5 bases, with 24 bases remaining between them. The CDR3 is 18 amino acids. In germline, CDR1 is LGHNA, CDR2 YSLEER. The CDR3 DNA follows: TGCGCCAGCAGCCAAGGGGCGTTAACTCGGGGTAATATCCACGAGCAGTACTTC. Translation gives CASSQGALTRGNIHEQYF.

The chain has TRBV5-4 and TRBJ1-4; D is possibly TRBD1 (5 bases). The CDR3 length is 14 residues. In germline, CDR1 is SGHNT, CDR2 YYREEE (reference sequence). With 4 bases removed from V and 7 bases from J, the gap between germline ends came to 14 bases. The CDR3 DNA reads as TGTGCCAGCAGCGGTGAGGAGGGACCTGAAAAACTGTTTTTT. Protein: CASSGEEGPEKLFF.

This clonotype has more than one count but fewer than ten. V is TRBV9 and J is TRBJ2-2; possibly TRBD2 for D (6 bases). V was clipped by 0 bases and J by 1 base, with 10 bases between them. CDR3 length: 16 amino acids. The germline V gene has CDR1 SGDLS and CDR2 YYNGEE. The CDR3: CASSVAPSENTGELFF. The CDR3 DNA follows: TGTGCCAGCAGCGTAGCCCCTAGCGAGAACACCGGGGAGCTGTTTTTT. Looking up the rest from reference TRBV9 and TRBJ2-2 gives the full variable domain: DSGVTQTPKHLITATGQRVTLRCSPRSGDLSVYWYQQSLDQGLQFLIQYYNGEERAKGNILERFSAQQFPDLHSELNLSSLELGDSALYFCASSVAPSENTGELFFGEGSRLTVL.

In its sample, this clonotype was seen many times. The V and J genes are TRBV5-1 and TRBJ2-3, with a tentative D call TRBD2 (6 bases). Trimming removed 0 bases from V and 2 bases from J, with 13 bases in between. CDR3 size: 16 residues. Germline CDR1 reads SGHRS; CDR2 reads YFSETQ. CDR3 sequence reads: CASSLGLVANTDTQYF. The CDR3 DNA is TGCGCCAGCAGCTTGGGACTAGTTGCCAACACAGATACGCAGTATTTT. Complete variable domain (other parts from reference TRBV5-1 and TRBJ2-3): KAGVTQTPRYLIKTRGQQVTLSCSPISGHRSVSWYQQTPGQGLQFLFEYFSETQRNKGNFPGRFSGRQFSNSRSEMNVSTLELGDSALYLCASSLGLVANTDTQYFGPGTRLTVL.

This clonotype was seen a few times. The junction departs from germline at one end; a sequencing error may be responsible. This chain links TRBV6-5 with TRBJ1-6, with D maybe TRBD1 (5 bases). The germline gives CDR1 MNHEY, CDR2 SVGAGI. This CDR3 is built from 12 residues. Here the CDR3 reads CATRGPNSPLHF. CDR3 in DNA: TGCGCCACAAGGGGTCCAAATTCACCCCTCCACTTT.

This clonotype has ten or more counts. J is TRBJ2-7 and V is TRBV20-1; D unclear. V gave up 1 base and J gave up 0 bases, with 4 bases separating them. The CDR3 is 12 amino acids. CDR1 and CDR2 (germline): DFQATT, SNEGSKA (reference sequence). DNA of the CDR3: TGCAGTGCTAGAGTAAGCTCCTACGAGCAGTACTTC. Amino acid sequence: CSARVSSYEQYF.